These 2 T cell receptor beta chains came from one sample sequenced in a study of T cell clonotyping in hematopoietic cell transplantation. The protocol was immunoSEQ multiplex PCR, while the TCRdb copy is restricted to in-frame clones and leaves out a portion. Of roughly 40,000 clones listed, 94% are singletons. The sample taken for sequencing was peripheral blood mononuclear cells. The origin of the receptors is a woman in her fifties or sixties in good health. Some clones in this sample may be carry-over from other donors' samples.

Concerning this clone itself: Other DNA sequences from this sample encode an identical CDR3 as well. The chain has TRBV2 and TRBJ1-5; D gene unclear. CDR1 and CDR2 (germline): SNHLY, FYNNEI. This CDR3 is built from 12 residues. The ends were cut back, 7 bases at V and 4 bases at J, with 8 bases in the middle. CDR3 DNA sequence: TGTGCCAGCAATAGGGTTAATCAGCCCCAGCATTTT. Translating gives CASNRVNQPQHF. The full variable domain, with the rest looked up from reference TRBV2 and TRBJ1-5, is EPEVTQTPSHQVTQMGQEVILRCVPISNHLYFYWYRQILGQKVEFLVSFYNNEISEKSEIFDDQFSVERPDGSNFTLKIRSTKLEDSAMYFCASNRVNQPQHFGDGTRLSIL.

The J gene is TRBJ2-3, the V gene TRBV5-4, with D possibly being TRBD2 (6 bases). There are 15 residues in the CDR3. V was shortened by 0 bases and J by 1 base, with 9 bases between the two germline ends. Per germline, CDR1 SGHNT and CDR2 YYREEE (reference sequence). CDR3 region: CASSLVGGGTDTQYF. The CDR3 DNA sequence: TGTGCCAGCAGCTTGGTCGGCGGGGGCACAGATACGCAGTATTTT.